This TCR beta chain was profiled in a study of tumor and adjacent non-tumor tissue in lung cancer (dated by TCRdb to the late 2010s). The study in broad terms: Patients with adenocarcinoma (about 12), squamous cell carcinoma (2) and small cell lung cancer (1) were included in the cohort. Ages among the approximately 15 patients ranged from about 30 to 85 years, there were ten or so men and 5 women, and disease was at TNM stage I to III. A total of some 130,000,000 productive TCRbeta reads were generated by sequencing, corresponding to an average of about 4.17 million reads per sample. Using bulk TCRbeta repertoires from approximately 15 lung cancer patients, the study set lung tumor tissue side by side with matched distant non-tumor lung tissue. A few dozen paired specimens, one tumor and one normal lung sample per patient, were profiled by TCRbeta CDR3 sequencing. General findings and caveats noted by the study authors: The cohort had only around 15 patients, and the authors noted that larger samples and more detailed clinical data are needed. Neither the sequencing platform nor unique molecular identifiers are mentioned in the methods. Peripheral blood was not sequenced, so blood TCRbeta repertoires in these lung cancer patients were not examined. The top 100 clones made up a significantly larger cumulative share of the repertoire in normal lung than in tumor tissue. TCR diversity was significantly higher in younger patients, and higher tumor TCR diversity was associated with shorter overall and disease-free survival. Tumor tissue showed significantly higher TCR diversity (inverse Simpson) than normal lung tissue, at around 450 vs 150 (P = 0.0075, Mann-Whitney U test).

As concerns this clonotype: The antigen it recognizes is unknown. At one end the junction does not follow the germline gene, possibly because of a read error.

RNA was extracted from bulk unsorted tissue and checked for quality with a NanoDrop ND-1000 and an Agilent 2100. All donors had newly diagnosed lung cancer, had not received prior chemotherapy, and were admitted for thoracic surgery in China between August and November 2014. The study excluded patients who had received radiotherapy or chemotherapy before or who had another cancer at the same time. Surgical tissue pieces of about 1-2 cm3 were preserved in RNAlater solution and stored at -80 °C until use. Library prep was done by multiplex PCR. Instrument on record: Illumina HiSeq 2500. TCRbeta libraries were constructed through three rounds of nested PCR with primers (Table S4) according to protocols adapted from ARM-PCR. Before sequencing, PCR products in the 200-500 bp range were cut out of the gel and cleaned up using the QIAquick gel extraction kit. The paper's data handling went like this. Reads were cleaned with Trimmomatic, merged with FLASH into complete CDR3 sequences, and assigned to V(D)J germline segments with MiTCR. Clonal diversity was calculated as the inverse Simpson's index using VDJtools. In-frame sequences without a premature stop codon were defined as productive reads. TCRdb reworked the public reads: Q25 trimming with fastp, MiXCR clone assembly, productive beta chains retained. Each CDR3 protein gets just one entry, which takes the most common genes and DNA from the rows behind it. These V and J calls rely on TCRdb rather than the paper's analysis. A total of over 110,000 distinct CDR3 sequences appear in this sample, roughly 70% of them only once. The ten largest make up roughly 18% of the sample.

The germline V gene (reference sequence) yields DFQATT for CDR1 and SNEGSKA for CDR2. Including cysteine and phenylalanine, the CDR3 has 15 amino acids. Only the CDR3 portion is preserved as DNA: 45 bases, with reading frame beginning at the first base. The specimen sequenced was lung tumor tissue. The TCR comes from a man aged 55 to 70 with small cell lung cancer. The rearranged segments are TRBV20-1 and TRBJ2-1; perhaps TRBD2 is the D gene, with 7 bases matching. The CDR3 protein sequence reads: CSVRGGGMGHNEQFF. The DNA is TGTAGTGTTAGGGGGGGGGGCATGGGCCACAATGAGCAGTTCTTC.